One and the same sample provided the 29 T cell receptor beta chains below, sequenced in a study of blood T cell repertoires in COVID-19 (dated by TCRdb to the early 2020s). Library preparation used the immunoSEQ multiplex PCR assay. This is the immuneACCESS table as TCRdb keeps it, with only in-frame sequences that have V and J called. A part of the clones is gone; compared with another copy, unresolved V genes explain less than half, and the rest is unexplained. The sample table records just under 350,000 clones; over 70% of these occur just once. The ten largest clones capture 6% to 7% of the sample. Sequencing was carried out using peripheral blood. Every receptor here comes from a woman in her forties or fifties with COVID-19, enrolled during active disease.

Only a few counts were recorded for this clone. This chain uses TRBV5-5 with TRBJ2-1, with D possibly being TRBD2 (5 bases). The CDR3 runs 13 residues. Germline V gene lookup returns CDR1 SGHKS and CDR2 YYEKEE (reference sequence). V was clipped by 1 base and J by 8 bases, with 10 bases between them. The CDR3 reads CASSLPGSDEQFF. For the CDR3, the DNA is TGTGCCAGCAGCTTGCCAGGTAGCGATGAGCAGTTCTTC.

The V gene is TRBV27, the J gene TRBJ2-3; D is possibly TRBD2 (7 bases). Trimming removed 3 bases at V and 4 bases at J, with 26 bases between. The CDR3 is 19 residues long. CDR1 is MNHEY and CDR2 is SMNVEV in the germline V gene (reference sequence). This chain's CDR3 is CASSFPEFGGGRTADTQYF. The CDR3 DNA is TGTGCCAGCAGTTTCCCCGAGTTTGGGGGCGGGAGAACCGCAGATACGCAGTATTTT.

The chain uses TRBV2 and TRBJ2-7, with D maybe TRBD2 (6 bases). Between the trimmed V and J ends, which lost 3 bases and 5 bases, there was a span of 14 bases. There are 14 residues in the CDR3. Germline CDR1 is SNHLY and CDR2 is FYNNEI. CDR3 nucleotide sequence: TGTGCCAGCAGTGAGGCGGGGATTAAAAACGAGCAGTACTTC. Its translation: CASSEAGIKNEQYF.

V is TRBV28 and J is TRBJ2-5; D unresolved. CDR1 and CDR2 (germline): MDHEN, SYDVKM. This CDR3 is 12 amino acids long. The germline V and J ends were trimmed by 6 bases and 0 bases, with 5 bases remaining between them. The CDR3 DNA follows: TGTGCCAGCAGCGCGGACCAAGAGACCCAGTACTTC. Translation gives CASSADQETQYF.

This rearrangement joins TRBV29-1 to TRBJ1-1; perhaps TRBD1 as D (6 bases). Germline V lookup: CDR1 SQVTM, CDR2 ANQGSEA. CDR3 size: 11 residues. The V and J ends lost 6 bases and 6 bases respectively, with 11 bases between them. This CDR3 reads CSVETGPEAFF. In nucleotides, the CDR3 is TGCAGCGTCGAAACAGGGCCTGAAGCTTTCTTT.

The J gene is TRBJ2-7, the V gene TRBV27; TRBD1 matches 9 bases. Germline values: CDR1 MNHEY, CDR2 SMNVEV (reference sequence). The CDR3 runs 16 residues. After removal of 6 bases from V and 2 bases from J, the junction contained 11 bases not matched to a gene. CDR3 nucleotides: TGTGCCAGCAGCCTCGAAGGGACAGGGATGGCCTACGAGCAGTACTTC. This translates into CASSLEGTGMAYEQYF.

The chain employs TRBV27 and TRBJ1-5; D perhaps matches TRBD1 (6 bases). There are 16 residues in the CDR3. Germline V gives CDR1 MNHEY, CDR2 SMNVEV (reference sequence). V was cut by 2 bases and J by 2 bases, with 13 bases left in between. The CDR3 protein is CASSLRTGSGNQPQHF. The CDR3 DNA reads TGTGCCAGCAGTTTACGCACAGGGAGTGGCAATCAGCCCCAGCATTTT.

This sequence joins TRBV20-1 and TRBJ2-1; the D gene is possibly TRBD1 (5 bases). CDR3 size: 11 residues. Germline V lookup: CDR1 DFQATT, CDR2 SNEGSKA (reference sequence). CDR3 protein: CTGPGYGEQFF. The CDR3 nucleotides read TGCACCGGGCCAGGGTACGGCGAGCAGTTCTTC.

V usage is TRBV13 and J usage is TRBJ2-3; 10 bases fit TRBD1. The CDR3 runs to 16 residues. Unmatched junction bases numbered 8, after V lost 4 bases and J lost 4 bases. Germline CDR1 and CDR2: PRHDT and FYEKMQ (reference sequence). The CDR3 reads CASSSFDRGLADTQYF. CDR3 bases: TGTGCCAGCAGCTCCTTCGACAGGGGGCTCGCAGATACGCAGTATTTT.

This chain links TRBV5-1 with TRBJ2-2, with 15 bases that match TRBD2. J gave up 7 bases and V 3 bases, and 4 bases lay outside the gene matches. CDR1 and CDR2 from the germline V gene are SGHRS and YFSETQ. CDR3 size: 16 residues. The CDR3 bases are TGCGCCAGCAGCTGGGGACTAGCGGGAGGCGTCGGGGAGCTGTTTTTT. Translation: CASSWGLAGGVGELFF. The whole variable domain, filled in from reference TRBV5-1 and TRBJ2-2, reads KAGVTQTPRYLIKTRGQQVTLSCSPISGHRSVSWYQQTPGQGLQFLFEYFSETQRNKGNFPGRFSGRQFSNSRSEMNVSTLELGDSALYLCASSWGLAGGVGELFFGEGSRLTVL.

The V call is TRBV30, the J call TRBJ1-4, with 9 bases matching TRBD1. Per germline, CDR1 GTSNPN and CDR2 SVGIG (reference sequence). Unmatched junction bases numbered 6, after V lost 3 bases and J lost 4 bases. This CDR3 has 15 residues. The chain's CDR3 is CAWSPLTGGNEKLFF. Here the CDR3 DNA reads TGTGCCTGGAGCCCCCTGACAGGGGGTAATGAAAAACTGTTTTTT.

The genes are TRBV5-1 and TRBJ2-7; no definite D call. V dropped 0 bases and J dropped 0 bases, with 7 bases sitting between them. Germline CDR1 is SGHRS and CDR2 is YFSETQ. The CDR3 runs to 14 residues. This CDR3 reads CASSLGSSSYEQYF. CDR3 nucleotides: TGCGCCAGCAGCTTGGGTTCCAGCTCCTACGAGCAGTACTTC.

The V gene is TRBV9, the J gene TRBJ2-3, with 7 bases lining up with TRBD2. The V gene's germline CDR1 is SGDLS and CDR2 YYNGEE. With V trimmed by 1 base and J by 2 bases, 1 base remained unmatched. The CDR3 totals 14 residues. This chain's CDR3 is CASSVTSDTDTQYF. Here the CDR3 DNA reads TGTGCCAGCAGCGTAACTAGCGACACAGATACGCAGTATTTT.

The V gene is TRBV10-3, the J gene TRBJ2-7; 10 bases agree with TRBD1. The germline V gene encodes CDR1 ENHRY and CDR2 SYGVKD. The trim removed 5 bases at V and 8 bases at J, leaving 6 bases unmatched. CDR3 length: 13 residues. The CDR3 here is CAISTTGGGKQYF. The CDR3 DNA follows: TGTGCCATCAGTACGACAGGGGGCGGGAAGCAGTACTTC.

The chain recombines TRBV6-2 or TRBV6-3 with TRBJ2-3, with D possibly TRBD2 on 6 matching bases. The CDR3 has 16 amino acids. Between the trimmed V and J ends, which lost 6 bases and 6 bases, there was a span of 22 bases. CDR1 is MNHEY and CDR2 is SVGEGT in the germline V gene. The CDR3 sequence is CASRPGTAAGGDTQYF. The CDR3 DNA reads as TGTGCCAGCAGGCCTGGGACTGCGGCTGGCGGGGATACGCAGTATTTT.

This clone occurred a few times. V gene TRBV6-5 combines with J gene TRBJ1-1; D is uncertain. The CDR3 spans 14 residues. Per germline, CDR1 MNHEY and CDR2 SVGAGI. V was cut by 7 bases and J by 0 bases, with 12 bases left in between. CDR3 in DNA: TGTGCCAGCACTCATGGCACCATGAACACTGAAGCTTTCTTT. Protein product: CASTHGTMNTEAFF.

In this sample, this clone turned up a few times. This chain joins TRBV11-2 and TRBJ1-2; 10 nucleotides agree with TRBD1. CDR3 length: 14 residues. Germline lookup yields CDR1 SGHAT and CDR2 FQNNGV. V shed 1 base and J 7 bases; nucleotides not matched to a gene: 3. In nucleotides, the CDR3 is TGTGCCAGCAGCTTAGGACAGGGGGCTCGTGGCTACACCTTC. Translation gives CASSLGQGARGYTF.

The chain joins TRBV27 to TRBJ2-1, with 12 nucleotides matching TRBD2. Trimming cost V 6 bases and J 9 bases; bases outside gene matches: 9. The germline gives CDR1 MNHEY, CDR2 SMNVEV (reference sequence). This CDR3 has 15 residues. CDR3 nucleotides: TGTGCCAGCAGCCCCACTAGCGGGAGGCGGGTTGAGCAGTTCTTC. Amino acids: CASSPTSGRRVEQFF.

The chain joins TRBV7-2 to TRBJ2-7, with TRBD1 matching 9 bases. V shed 5 bases and J 5 bases; nucleotides not matched to a gene: 10. The CDR3 consists of 15 residues. The V gene's germline CDR1 is SGHTA and CDR2 FQGNSA. In DNA form, the CDR3 reads TGTGCCAGCAGCCCGCGGACAGGGGTACGGGACGAGCAGTACTTC. It codes for CASSPRTGVRDEQYF.

V and J are TRBV15 and TRBJ2-7, with a tentative D call TRBD1 (6 bases). The germline V and J ends were trimmed by 1 base and 4 bases, with 20 bases remaining between them. Germline V gene sequence: CDR1 LNHNV, CDR2 YYDKDF (reference sequence). The CDR3 extends over 17 amino acids. The CDR3 region is CATSRGGLAYPPYEQYF. The CDR3 DNA follows: TGTGCCACCAGCAGAGGGGGGCTAGCCTACCCACCTTACGAGCAGTACTTC.

In this sample, this clone turned up once. This specimen includes other DNA sequences encoding the same CDR3. This chain joins TRBV18 and TRBJ2-7, with D unresolved. Germline V gene data show CDR1 as KGHSH and CDR2 as LQKENI. Trimming removed 0 bases at V and 5 bases at J, with 8 bases between. CDR3 length: 13 residues. The CDR3 DNA follows: TGTGCCAGCTCACCACCTTCAAGCCACGAGCAGTACTTC. Its translation is CASSPPSSHEQYF.

The table lists this clone with a few counts. J is TRBJ2-2 and V is TRBV5-4, with 12 bases fitting TRBD2. Unmatched junction bases numbered 6, after V lost 2 bases and J lost 7 bases. Germline CDR1 is SGHNT and CDR2 is YYREEE (reference sequence). The CDR3 loop spans 16 amino acids. Written as DNA, the CDR3 is TGTGCCAGCAGCTTACGAGCTAGCGGGAGGGTCGGGGAGCTGTTTTTT. Translation gives CASSLRASGRVGELFF.

Written as DNA, the CDR3 is TGTGCTAGTGGTTTGCCCCAGGGGAGTGAGTTCTTC. Protein sequence: CASGLPQGSEFF. The rearrangement links TRBV12-5 to TRBJ2-1, with a weak D call TRBD1 (6 bases). CDR1 is LGHNT, CDR2 FRNRAP, per germline. CDR3 length: 12 amino acids. The ends were cut back, 2 bases at V and 14 bases at J, with 13 bases in the middle.

This clone was seen many times. Distinct nucleotide sequences in the sample also encode this CDR3. The chain combines TRBV20-1 with TRBJ1-2, with unresolved D. V shed 3 bases and J shed 4 bases, with 6 bases lying between them. This CDR3 is built from 11 residues. Germline V gene lookup returns CDR1 DFQATT and CDR2 SNEGSKA (reference sequence). For the CDR3, the DNA is TGCAGTGCTAGTTCGGTCTATGGCTACACCTTC. This sequence encodes CSASSVYGYTF.

The chain carries TRBV7-9 and TRBJ2-1; 8 bases agree with TRBD1. CDR1 is SEHNR, CDR2 FQNEAQ, per germline (reference sequence). The V and J ends lost 6 bases and 3 bases, in that order; junction bases with no gene match: 4. The CDR3 is made up of 14 amino acids. CDR3 DNA sequence: TGTGCCAGCAGAGAGGGGACAGGCTACAATGAGCAGTTCTTC. Residues: CASREGTGYNEQFF.

V usage is TRBV24-1 and J usage is TRBJ1-2; 12 nucleotides align to TRBD1. This CDR3 has 17 residues. The ends lost 4 bases at V and 5 bases at J; junction bases unmatched: 10. Germline lookup yields CDR1 KGHDR and CDR2 SFDVKD. The CDR3 sequence: CATSDPGTGGEKYGYTF. DNA of the CDR3: TGTGCCACCAGTGACCCGGGGACAGGGGGCGAGAAATATGGCTACACCTTC.

V and J are TRBV7-9 and TRBJ2-7, with 13 bases aligning to TRBD2. This CDR3 contains 15 residues. The trim removed 5 bases at V and 7 bases at J, leaving 8 bases unmatched. CDR1 and CDR2 from the germline V gene are SEHNR and FQNEAQ (reference sequence). CDR3: CASSGWTSGSGEQYF. Written as DNA, the CDR3 is TGTGCCAGCAGCGGATGGACTAGCGGGAGTGGGGAGCAGTACTTC. Filled out from reference TRBV7-9 and TRBJ2-7, the complete variable domain reads DTGVSQNPRHKITKRGQNVTFRCDPISEHNRLYWYRQTLGQGPEFLTYFQNEAQLEKSRLLSDRFSAERPKGSFSTLEIQRTEQGDSAMYLCASSGWTSGSGEQYFGPGTRLTVT.

This chain uses TRBV3-1 (or the pseudogene TRBV3-2) with TRBJ1-2; 8 nucleotides agree with TRBD1. The CDR3 is 14 amino acids. Germline CDR1 LGHDT, CDR2 YNNKEL (reference sequence). Unmatched junction bases numbered 6, after V lost 3 bases and J lost 6 bases. CDR3 sequence reads: CASSHTDRGDGYTF. CDR3 DNA sequence: TGTGCCAGCAGCCACACAGACAGGGGCGATGGCTACACCTTC.

The CDR3 is CASGRATYEQYF. In DNA form, the CDR3 reads TGTGCCAGCGGCAGGGCGACCTACGAGCAGTACTTC. V gene TRBV6-5 combines with J gene TRBJ2-7, with TRBD1 as a possible D gene (5 bases). V dropped 8 bases and J dropped 2 bases, with 10 bases sitting between them. This CDR3 region has 12 residues. In germline, CDR1 is MNHEY, CDR2 SVGAGI.